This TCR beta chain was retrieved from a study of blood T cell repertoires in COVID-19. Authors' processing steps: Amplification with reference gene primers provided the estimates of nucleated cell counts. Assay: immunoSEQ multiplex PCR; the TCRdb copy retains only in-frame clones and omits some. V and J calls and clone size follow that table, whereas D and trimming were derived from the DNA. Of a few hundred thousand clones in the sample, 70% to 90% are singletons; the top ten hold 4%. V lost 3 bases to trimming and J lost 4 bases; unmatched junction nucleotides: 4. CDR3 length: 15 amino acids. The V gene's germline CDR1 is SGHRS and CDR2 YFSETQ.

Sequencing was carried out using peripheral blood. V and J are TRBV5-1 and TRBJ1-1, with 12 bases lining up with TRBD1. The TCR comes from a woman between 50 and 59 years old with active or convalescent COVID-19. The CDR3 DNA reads TGCGCCAGCAGCTGGGGACAGGGGGCGAGCACTGAAGCTTTCTTT. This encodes CASSWGQGASTEAFF.